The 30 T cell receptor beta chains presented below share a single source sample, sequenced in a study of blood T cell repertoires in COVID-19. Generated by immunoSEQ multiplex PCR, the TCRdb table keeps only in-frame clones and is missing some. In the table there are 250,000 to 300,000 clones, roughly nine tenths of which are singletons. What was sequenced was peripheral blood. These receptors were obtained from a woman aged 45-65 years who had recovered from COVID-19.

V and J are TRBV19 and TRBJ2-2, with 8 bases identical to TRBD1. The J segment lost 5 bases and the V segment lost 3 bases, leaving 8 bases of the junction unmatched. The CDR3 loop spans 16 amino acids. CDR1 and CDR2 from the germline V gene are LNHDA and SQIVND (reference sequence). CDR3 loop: CASSIFGQGATGELFF. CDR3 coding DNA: TGTGCCAGTAGTATTTTCGGTCAGGGGGCAACCGGGGAGCTGTTTTTT.

The CDR3 reads CASTMATSGRSTDTQYF. As DNA, the CDR3 is TGTGCCAGCACCATGGCGACTAGCGGGAGATCCACAGATACGCAGTATTTT. The rearrangement uses TRBV28 and TRBJ2-3, with 12 bases lining up with TRBD2. Unmatched junction bases numbered 10, after V lost 7 bases and J lost 2 bases. The germline V gene has CDR1 MDHEN and CDR2 SYDVKM. The length of the CDR3 is 17 residues.

CDR3 amino acids: CASSLTVVGELFF. CDR3 nucleotide sequence: TGTGCCAGCAGCTTAACGGTCGTTGGGGAGCTGTTTTTT. The chain recombines TRBV5-8 with TRBJ2-2, with D unclear. This CDR3 region has 13 residues. The germline V gene encodes CDR1 SGHTS and CDR2 YDEGEE. The V gene lost 2 bases and the J gene lost 8 bases, with 10 bases spanning the gap.

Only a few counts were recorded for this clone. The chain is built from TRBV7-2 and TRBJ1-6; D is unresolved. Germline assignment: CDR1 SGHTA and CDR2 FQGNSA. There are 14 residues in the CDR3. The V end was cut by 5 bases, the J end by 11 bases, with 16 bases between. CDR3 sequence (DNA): TGTGCCAGCAGCCCGTACCTAGGAGAGGCACCCCTCCACTTT. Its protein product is CASSPYLGEAPLHF.

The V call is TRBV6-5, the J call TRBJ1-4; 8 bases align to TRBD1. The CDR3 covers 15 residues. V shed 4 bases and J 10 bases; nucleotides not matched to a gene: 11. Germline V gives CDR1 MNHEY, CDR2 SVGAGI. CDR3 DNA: TGTGCCAGCAGTTCCACGCTAGGACAGGGTTTAAAACTGTTTTTT. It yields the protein CASSSTLGQGLKLFF.

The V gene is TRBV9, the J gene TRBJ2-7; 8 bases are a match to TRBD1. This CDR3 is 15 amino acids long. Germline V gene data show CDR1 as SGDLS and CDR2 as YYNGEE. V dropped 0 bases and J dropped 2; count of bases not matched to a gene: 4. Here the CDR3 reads CASSVGQGITYEQYF. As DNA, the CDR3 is TGTGCCAGCAGCGTAGGACAGGGGATTACCTACGAGCAGTACTTC. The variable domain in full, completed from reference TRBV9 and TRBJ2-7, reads DSGVTQTPKHLITATGQRVTLRCSPRSGDLSVYWYQQSLDQGLQFLIQYYNGEERAKGNILERFSAQQFPDLHSELNLSSLELGDSALYFCASSVGQGITYEQYFGPGTRLTVT.

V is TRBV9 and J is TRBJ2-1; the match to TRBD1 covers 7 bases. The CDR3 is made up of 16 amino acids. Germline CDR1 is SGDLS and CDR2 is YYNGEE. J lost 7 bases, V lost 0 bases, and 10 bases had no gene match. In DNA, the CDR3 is TGTGCCAGCAGCGTAGCTACCCGGGACAGCCAAAATGAGCAGTTCTTC. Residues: CASSVATRDSQNEQFF. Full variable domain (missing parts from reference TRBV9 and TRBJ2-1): DSGVTQTPKHLITATGQRVTLRCSPRSGDLSVYWYQQSLDQGLQFLIQYYNGEERAKGNILERFSAQQFPDLHSELNLSSLELGDSALYFCASSVATRDSQNEQFFGPGTRLTVL.

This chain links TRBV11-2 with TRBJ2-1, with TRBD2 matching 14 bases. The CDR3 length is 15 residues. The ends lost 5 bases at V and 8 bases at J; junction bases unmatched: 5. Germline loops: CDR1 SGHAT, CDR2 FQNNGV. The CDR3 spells CASSPTSGGVDEQFF. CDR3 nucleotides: TGTGCCAGCAGCCCGACTAGCGGGGGGGTCGATGAGCAGTTCTTC. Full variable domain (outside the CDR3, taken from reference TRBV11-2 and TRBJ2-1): EAGVAQSPRYKIIEKRQSVAFWCNPISGHATLYWYQQILGQGPKLLIQFQNNGVVDDSQLPKDRFSAERLKGVDSTLKIQPAKLEDSAVYLCASSPTSGGVDEQFFGPGTRLTVL.

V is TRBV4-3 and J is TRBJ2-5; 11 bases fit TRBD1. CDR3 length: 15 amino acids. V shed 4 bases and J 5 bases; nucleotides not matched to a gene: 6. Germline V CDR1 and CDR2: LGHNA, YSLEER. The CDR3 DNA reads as TGCGCCAGCAGCCCGGGACAGGGGGGGGGTGAGACCCAGTACTTC. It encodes CASSPGQGGGETQYF.

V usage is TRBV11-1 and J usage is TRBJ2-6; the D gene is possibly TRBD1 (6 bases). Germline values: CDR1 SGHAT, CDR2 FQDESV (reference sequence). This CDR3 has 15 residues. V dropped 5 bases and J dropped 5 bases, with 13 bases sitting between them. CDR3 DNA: TGTGCCAGCAGCGGCAGGGGCGATAGGGCCAACGTCCTGACTTTC. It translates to CASSGRGDRANVLTF.

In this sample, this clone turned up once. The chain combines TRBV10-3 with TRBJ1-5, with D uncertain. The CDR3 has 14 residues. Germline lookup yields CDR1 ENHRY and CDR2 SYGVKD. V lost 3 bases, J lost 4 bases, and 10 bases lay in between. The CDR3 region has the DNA TGTGCCATCAGTGATTCCCGGGAAAATCAGCCCCAGCATTTT. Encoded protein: CAISDSRENQPQHF.

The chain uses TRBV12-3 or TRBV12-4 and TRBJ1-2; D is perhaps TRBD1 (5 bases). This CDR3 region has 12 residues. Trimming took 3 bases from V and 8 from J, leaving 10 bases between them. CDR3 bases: TGTGCCAGCAGTTTGCAGGGCCGCGGCTACACCTTC. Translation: CASSLQGRGYTF.

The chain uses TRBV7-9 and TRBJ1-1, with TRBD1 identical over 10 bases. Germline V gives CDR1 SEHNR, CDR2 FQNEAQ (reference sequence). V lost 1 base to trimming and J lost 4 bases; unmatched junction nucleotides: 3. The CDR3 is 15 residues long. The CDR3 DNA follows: TGTGCCAGCAGCTTAGGGACAGGGGGTGGCACTGAAGCTTTCTTT. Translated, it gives CASSLGTGGGTEAFF.

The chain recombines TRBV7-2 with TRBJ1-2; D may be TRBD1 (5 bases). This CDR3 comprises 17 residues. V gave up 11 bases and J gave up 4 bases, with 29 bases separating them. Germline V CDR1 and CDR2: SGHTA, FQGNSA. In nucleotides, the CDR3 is TGTGCCGGGCTTTGGGGCCCAGGCCAAAAGGGAGGCTATGGCTACACCTTC. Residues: CAGLWGPGQKGGYGYTF.

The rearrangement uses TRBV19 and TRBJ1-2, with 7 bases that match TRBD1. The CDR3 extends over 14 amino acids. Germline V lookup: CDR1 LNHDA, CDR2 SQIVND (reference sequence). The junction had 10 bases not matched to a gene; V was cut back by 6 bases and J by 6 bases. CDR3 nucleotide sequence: TGTGCCAGTAGAGACAGGGCGCTTGCGGATGGCTACACCTTC. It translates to CASRDRALADGYTF.

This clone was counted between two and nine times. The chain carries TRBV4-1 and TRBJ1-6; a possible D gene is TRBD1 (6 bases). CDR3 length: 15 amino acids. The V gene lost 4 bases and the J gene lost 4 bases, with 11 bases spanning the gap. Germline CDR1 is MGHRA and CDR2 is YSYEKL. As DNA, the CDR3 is TGCGCCAGCAGCCCGGGACACTTTTATAATTCACCCCTCCACTTT. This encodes CASSPGHFYNSPLHF.

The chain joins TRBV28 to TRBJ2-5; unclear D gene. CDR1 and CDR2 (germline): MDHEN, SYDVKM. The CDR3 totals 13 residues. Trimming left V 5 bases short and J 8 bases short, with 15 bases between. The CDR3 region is CASSAVSSRTQYF. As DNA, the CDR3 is TGTGCCAGCAGTGCCGTGAGTTCACGTACCCAGTACTTC.

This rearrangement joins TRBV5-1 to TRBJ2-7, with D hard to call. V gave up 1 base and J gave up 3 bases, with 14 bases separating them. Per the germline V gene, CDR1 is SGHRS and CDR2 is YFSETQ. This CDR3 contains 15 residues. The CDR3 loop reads CASSLIPEYDYEQYF. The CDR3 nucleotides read TGCGCCAGCAGCTTGATCCCAGAATACGACTACGAGCAGTACTTC.

For the CDR3, the DNA is TGTGCCAGTAGCCCTAAACCCCGGGGCAGGGGGCCCCACGAGCAGTACTTC. The encoded protein is CASSPKPRGRGPHEQYF. The chain recombines TRBV19 with TRBJ2-7; 8 bases map to TRBD1. Germline V lookup: CDR1 LNHDA, CDR2 SQIVND (reference sequence). CDR3 length: 17 residues. With V trimmed by 6 bases and J by 5 bases, 18 bases remained unmatched.

The CDR3 nucleotides read TGCGCCAGCAGATGGGGACAGGGCCGAATGAACACTGAAGCTTTCTTT. It translates to CASRWGQGRMNTEAFF. The chain links TRBV5-1 to TRBJ1-1; 9 nucleotides align to TRBD1. This CDR3 is 16 amino acids long. Germline lookup yields CDR1 SGHRS and CDR2 YFSETQ. V shed 5 bases, J shed 0 bases, and the junction held 8 bases outside the gene matches. Based on the CDR3 plus reference TRBV5-1 and TRBJ1-1, the full variable domain is KAGVTQTPRYLIKTRGQQVTLSCSPISGHRSVSWYQQTPGQGLQFLFEYFSETQRNKGNFPGRFSGRQFSNSRSEMNVSTLELGDSALYLCASRWGQGRMNTEAFFGQGTRLTVV.

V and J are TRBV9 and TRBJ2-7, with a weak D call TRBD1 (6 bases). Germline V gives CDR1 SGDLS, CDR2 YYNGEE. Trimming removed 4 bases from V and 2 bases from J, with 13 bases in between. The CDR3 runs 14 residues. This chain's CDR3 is CASSPSGQTYEQYF. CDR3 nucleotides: TGTGCCAGCAGCCCATCTGGACAGACCTACGAGCAGTACTTC.

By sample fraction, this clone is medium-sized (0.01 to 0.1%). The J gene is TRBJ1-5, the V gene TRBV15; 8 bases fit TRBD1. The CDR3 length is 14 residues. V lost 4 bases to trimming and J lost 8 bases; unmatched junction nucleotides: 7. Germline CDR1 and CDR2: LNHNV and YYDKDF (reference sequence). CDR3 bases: TGTGCCACCAGCACGGACAGGGATGCTAAGCCCCAGCATTTT. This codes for CATSTDRDAKPQHF.

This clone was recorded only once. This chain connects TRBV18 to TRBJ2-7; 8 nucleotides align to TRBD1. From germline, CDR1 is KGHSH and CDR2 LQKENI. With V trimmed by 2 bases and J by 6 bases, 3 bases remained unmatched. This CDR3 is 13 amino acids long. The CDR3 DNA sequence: TGTGCCAGCTCACCAGCAGGGGGCAGCGAGCAGTACTTC. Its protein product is CASSPAGGSEQYF.

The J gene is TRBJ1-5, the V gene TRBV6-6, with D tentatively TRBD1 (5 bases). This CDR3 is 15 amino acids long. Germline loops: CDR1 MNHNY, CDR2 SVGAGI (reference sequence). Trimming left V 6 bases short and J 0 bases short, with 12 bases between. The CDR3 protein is CASRDQGYSNQPQHF. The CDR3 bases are TGTGCCAGCAGGGACCAGGGATATAGCAATCAGCCCCAGCATTTT.

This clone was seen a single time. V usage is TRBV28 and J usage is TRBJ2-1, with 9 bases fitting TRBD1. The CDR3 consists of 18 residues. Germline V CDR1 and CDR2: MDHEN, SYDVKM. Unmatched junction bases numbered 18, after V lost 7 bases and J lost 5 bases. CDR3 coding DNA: TGTGCCAGCACGGCGACAGGGGGAATTTTCGGGCAGGACAATGAGCAGTTCTTC. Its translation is CASTATGGIFGQDNEQFF. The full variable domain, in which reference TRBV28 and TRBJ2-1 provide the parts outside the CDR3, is DVKVTQSSRYLVKRTGEKVFLECVQDMDHENMFWYRQDPGLGLRLIYFSYDVKMKEKGDIPEGYSVSREKKERFSLILESASTNQTSMYLCASTATGGIFGQDNEQFFGPGTRLTVL.

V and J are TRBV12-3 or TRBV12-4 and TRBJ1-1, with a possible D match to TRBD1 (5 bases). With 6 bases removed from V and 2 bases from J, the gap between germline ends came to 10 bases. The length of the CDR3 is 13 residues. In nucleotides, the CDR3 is TGTGCCAGCAGCCGCGACAGTAACACTGAAGCTTTCTTT. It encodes CASSRDSNTEAFF.

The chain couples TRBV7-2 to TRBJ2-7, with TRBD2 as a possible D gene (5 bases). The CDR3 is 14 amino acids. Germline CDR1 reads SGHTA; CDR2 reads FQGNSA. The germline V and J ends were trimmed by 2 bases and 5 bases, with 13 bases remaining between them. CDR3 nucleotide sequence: TGTGCCAGCAGCTTAATGGGCGGGTCAGACGAGCAGTACTTC. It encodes CASSLMGGSDEQYF.

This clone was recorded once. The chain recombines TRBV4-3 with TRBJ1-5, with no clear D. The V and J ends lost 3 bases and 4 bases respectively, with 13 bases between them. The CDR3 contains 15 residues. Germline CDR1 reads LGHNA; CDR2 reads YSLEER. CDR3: CASSHNRNTNQPQHF. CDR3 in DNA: TGCGCCAGCAGCCACAACAGAAACACTAATCAGCCCCAGCATTTT.

The CDR3 bases are TGTGCCAGCAGCAAAGTCACAGGGCAGACTGAAGCTTTCTTT. It encodes CASSKVTGQTEAFF. The chain uses TRBV7-9 and TRBJ1-1; possibly TRBD1 for D (6 bases). This CDR3 is 14 amino acids long. Trimming removed 5 bases from V and 5 bases from J, with 15 bases in between. Germline CDR1 is SEHNR and CDR2 is FQNEAQ (reference sequence). Variable domain in full (rest from reference TRBV7-9 and TRBJ1-1): DTGVSQNPRHKITKRGQNVTFRCDPISEHNRLYWYRQTLGQGPEFLTYFQNEAQLEKSRLLSDRFSAERPKGSFSTLEIQRTEQGDSAMYLCASSKVTGQTEAFFGQGTRLTVV.

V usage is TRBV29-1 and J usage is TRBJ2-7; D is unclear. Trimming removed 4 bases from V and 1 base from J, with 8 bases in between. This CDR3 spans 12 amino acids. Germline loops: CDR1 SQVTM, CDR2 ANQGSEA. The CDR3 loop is CSVGLSSYEQYF. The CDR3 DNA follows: TGCAGCGTTGGACTCAGTTCCTACGAGCAGTACTTC.